The entry below describes one T cell receptor beta chain. J gave up 12 bases and V 6 bases, and 8 bases lay outside the gene matches. The CDR3 spans 11 residues. Germline CDR1 reads SQVTM; CDR2 reads ANQGSEA. The data were obtained in a study of early T cells in non-severe SARS-CoV-2 infection. TCRdb analysed the 5' RACE reads with MiXCR anew, one entry per CDR3 protein. The repertoire has about 77,000 distinct CDR3 sequences, about 17% of them found once; the top ten carry approximately 2.9%. Sequencing input: whole blood. The source is an adult who was a healthcare worker with PCR-confirmed SARS-CoV-2 infection or an uninfected control (not recorded which). The chain is built from TRBV29-1 and TRBJ2-1; 7 bases agree with TRBD2. The CDR3 nucleotides read TGCAGCGTCCCCGGATCGGGGGGGCAGTTCTTC. It is translated as CSVPGSGGQFF.